These 28 T cell receptor beta chains were all obtained from the same sample, sequenced in a study of blood T cell repertoires in COVID-19 (dated by TCRdb to 2020 to 2022). Libraries were constructed by the immunoSEQ multiplex PCR assay. Sourced from immuneACCESS, this table was stored by TCRdb with only in-frame sequences that have V and J called. A share of the clones is absent; for the studies checked, an unresolved V gene accounts for under half, and the remainder has no known explanation. The table for this sample lists fewer than 600,000 clones; roughly 87% of them were counted only once. The ten most abundant clones make up 0.9% of the sample. The sequencing input was peripheral blood. The origin of the receptors is a man younger than 35 with COVID-19, enrolled during active disease.

The rearrangement joins TRBV27 to TRBJ1-1; TRBD1 aligns across 8 bases. The CDR3 contains 15 residues. Germline V gene sequence: CDR1 MNHEY, CDR2 SMNVEV (reference sequence). V gave up 8 bases and J gave up 0 bases; unmatched junction bases: 8. The CDR3 DNA sequence: TGTGCCAGCCTCTCAGGACAGGGCATGAACACTGAAGCTTTCTTT. Protein sequence: CASLSGQGMNTEAFF.

This chain connects TRBV10-3 to TRBJ2-1, with a possible D match to TRBD2 (6 bases). This CDR3 contains 14 residues. The V gene's germline CDR1 is ENHRY and CDR2 SYGVKD. The V end was cut by 3 bases, the J end by 7 bases, with 13 bases between. CDR3 nucleotide sequence: TGTGCCATCAGTGAATCTTTGGAGGGGAATGAGCAGTTCTTC. Protein product: CAISESLEGNEQFF.

V and J are TRBV5-1 and TRBJ2-7; D might be TRBD2 (6 bases). The ends were cut back, 1 base at V and 5 bases at J, with 10 bases in the middle. Germline V gene lookup returns CDR1 SGHRS and CDR2 YFSETQ. This CDR3 spans 13 amino acids. CDR3 region: CASSLREKHEQYF. The CDR3 DNA reads as TGCGCCAGCAGCTTGCGGGAGAAACACGAGCAGTACTTC. Based on the CDR3 plus reference TRBV5-1 and TRBJ2-7, the full variable domain is KAGVTQTPRYLIKTRGQQVTLSCSPISGHRSVSWYQQTPGQGLQFLFEYFSETQRNKGNFPGRFSGRQFSNSRSEMNVSTLELGDSALYLCASSLREKHEQYFGPGTRLTVT.

The sample holds a few counts of this clone. The chain employs TRBV5-6 and TRBJ2-3, with a possible D match to TRBD2 (7 bases). The ends were cut back, 4 bases at V and 2 bases at J, with 8 bases in the middle. The CDR3 has 13 amino acids. Germline loops: CDR1 SGHDT, CDR2 YYEEEE. The CDR3 sequence: CASSRGATDTQYF. The CDR3 coding sequence is TGTGCCAGCAGCCGGGGGGCCACAGATACGCAGTATTTT.

This chain links TRBV4-1 with TRBJ1-2; D might be TRBD1 (6 bases). CDR1 is MGHRA, CDR2 YSYEKL, per germline. V was shortened by 3 bases and J by 4 bases, with 12 bases between the two germline ends. The CDR3 is 14 residues long. The CDR3: CASSHATGSYGYTF. CDR3 nucleotide sequence: TGCGCCAGCAGCCACGCTACAGGGAGCTATGGCTACACCTTC.

This clone appeared once. CDR3 nucleotide sequence: TGTGCCAGCAGTTCTGCCGGGACAGCCAGGACCCTATATGGCTACACCTTC. Translation: CASSSAGTARTLYGYTF. V and J are TRBV27 and TRBJ1-2, with TRBD1 matching over 7 bases. Germline V gene sequence: CDR1 MNHEY, CDR2 SMNVEV (reference sequence). The length of the CDR3 is 17 residues. Trimming cost V 4 bases and J 5 bases; bases outside gene matches: 16.

This rearrangement joins TRBV6-5 to TRBJ2-3; 8 bases map to TRBD2. Germline assignment: CDR1 MNHEY and CDR2 SVGAGI. J gave up 2 bases and V 3 bases, and 4 bases lay outside the gene matches. This CDR3 has 15 residues. The CDR3 coding sequence is TGTGCCAGCAGTTATTTACTAGCGGACACAGATACGCAGTATTTT. It translates to CASSYLLADTDTQYF.

This chain links TRBV7-9 with TRBJ2-5; no clear D gene. The CDR3 is 12 amino acids. The germline V and J ends were trimmed by 5 bases and 7 bases, with 11 bases remaining between them. Germline CDR1 is SEHNR and CDR2 is FQNEAQ (reference sequence). Here the CDR3 DNA reads TGTGCCAGCAGCCGTGACCCAGGGACCCAGTACTTC. Translation gives CASSRDPGTQYF.

Written as DNA, the CDR3 is TGTGCCAGCAGCTCAGCCGGGGGGCGTAGGGACAATGAGCAGTTCTTC. It encodes CASSSAGGRRDNEQFF. V gene TRBV5-5 combines with J gene TRBJ2-1, with D perhaps matching TRBD2 (7 bases). The CDR3 is made up of 16 amino acids. The V end lost 3 bases, the J end lost 5 bases, and 18 bases lay between the germline ends. Per the germline V gene, CDR1 is SGHKS and CDR2 is YYEKEE (reference sequence).

As concerns this clone: The junction does not match germline at one end; this may be a read error. The rearrangement uses TRBV5-5 and TRBJ2-5; D perhaps matches TRBD2 (6 bases). The germline V gene has CDR1 SGHKS and CDR2 YYEKEE (reference sequence). This CDR3 region has 16 residues. CDR3 sequence: CASSLTGTPLQGTQYF. The CDR3 bases are TGTGCCAGCAGCTTGACGGGGACTCCACTACAAGGGACCCAGTACTTC. Full variable domain (remainder filled in from reference TRBV5-5 and TRBJ2-5): DAGVTQSPTHLIKTRGQQVTLRCSPISGHKSVSWYQQVLGQGPQFIFQYYEKEERGRGNFPDRFSARQFPNYSSELNVNALLLGDSALYLCASSLTGTPLQGTQYFGPGTRLLVL.

This chain links TRBV19 with TRBJ2-2, with 10 positions matching TRBD1. CDR3 size: 15 residues. Losses at the gene ends were 7 bases for V and 5 bases for J; bases not matched to a gene: 7. Germline lookup yields CDR1 LNHDA and CDR2 SQIVND (reference sequence). DNA for the CDR3: TGTGCCAGTACTCCGGGACAGGGGTTAACCGGGGAGCTGTTTTTT. The encoded protein is CASTPGQGLTGELFF. The full variable domain, with the rest looked up from reference TRBV19 and TRBJ2-2, is DGGITQSPKYLFRKEGQNVTLSCEQNLNHDAMYWYRQDPGQGLRLIYYSQIVNDFQKGDIAEGYSVSREKKESFPLTVTSAQKNPTAFYLCASTPGQGLTGELFFGEGSRLTVL.

This clone has only one observation. The rearrangement uses TRBV4-1 and TRBJ2-3; the D gene is possibly TRBD2 (5 bases). The germline V gene has CDR1 MGHRA and CDR2 YSYEKL. Trimming shortened V by 2 bases and J by 1 base, and 13 bases separated the two germline ends. The CDR3 is made up of 16 amino acids. In DNA, the CDR3 is TGCGCCAGCAGCCAACGGGGTAGCCGCGGCACAGATACGCAGTATTTT. Its translation is CASSQRGSRGTDTQYF.

V and J are TRBV7-6 and TRBJ1-4; maybe TRBD1 (6 bases). Germline CDR1 SGHVS, CDR2 FNYEAQ. CDR3 length equals 15 residues. V lost 0 bases to trimming and J lost 8 bases, with 13 bases between them. The chain's CDR3 is CASSLASGTKEKLFF. CDR3 DNA sequence: TGTGCCAGCAGCTTAGCGTCCGGGACAAAAGAAAAACTGTTTTTT.

The chain is built from TRBV6-1 and TRBJ2-3; D ambiguous. V was clipped by 3 bases and J by 2 bases, with 9 bases between them. Looked up from germline, CDR1 is MNHNS and CDR2 is SASEGT. CDR3 size: 14 residues. This CDR3 is CASSEGRFTDTQYF. The CDR3, as DNA: TGTGCCAGCAGTGAGGGCAGATTCACAGATACGCAGTATTTT.

The chain recombines TRBV6-1 with TRBJ2-1; a possible D gene is TRBD2 (5 bases). Germline V gene data show CDR1 as MNHNS and CDR2 as SASEGT. V was pared by 2 bases and J by 5 bases, with 16 bases between. The CDR3 is 16 amino acids. The CDR3: CASSESLAGGNNEQFF. Written as DNA, the CDR3 is TGTGCCAGCAGTGAAAGTCTTGCGGGCGGTAACAATGAGCAGTTCTTC.

J is TRBJ2-5 and V is TRBV5-1; maybe TRBD1 (5 bases). Germline V gene sequence: CDR1 SGHRS, CDR2 YFSETQ. This CDR3 has 14 amino acids. The V and J ends lost 2 bases and 2 bases respectively, with 10 bases between them. Here the CDR3 reads CASSFSTGQETQYF. For the CDR3, the DNA is TGCGCCAGCAGCTTTTCAACAGGACAAGAGACCCAGTACTTC.

The chain recombines TRBV10-3 with TRBJ2-2; 7 bases map to TRBD2. V shed 2 bases and J 0 bases; nucleotides not matched to a gene: 3. Germline-derived CDR1 and CDR2 are ENHRY and SYGVKD. The CDR3 totals 16 residues. The CDR3 DNA reads TGTGCCATCAGTGAGCGGGAGGTCACGAACACCGGGGAGCTGTTTTTT. Amino acid sequence: CAISEREVTNTGELFF.

The V and J genes are TRBV19 and TRBJ2-1, with a possible D match to TRBD2 (5 bases). The germline gives CDR1 LNHDA, CDR2 SQIVND (reference sequence). The ends were cut back, 6 bases at V and 0 bases at J, with 6 bases in the middle. The CDR3 extends over 13 amino acids. CDR3 coding DNA: TGTGCCAGTAGAGGGAGCTCCTACAATGAGCAGTTCTTC. Translated: CASRGSSYNEQFF.

This clone occurred a few times. This sequence joins TRBV12-3 or TRBV12-4 and TRBJ1-2; no firm D call. Trimming pared 3 bases from V and 5 bases from J, leaving 10 bases between. The CDR3 is made up of 13 amino acids. The CDR3 spells CASSFASWYGYTF. Written as DNA, the CDR3 is TGTGCCAGCAGTTTCGCCAGTTGGTATGGCTACACCTTC.

This sequence joins TRBV9 and TRBJ2-2; 13 bases are a match to TRBD2. Germline assignment: CDR1 SGDLS and CDR2 YYNGEE. This CDR3 is 17 amino acids long. The J segment lost 6 bases and the V segment lost 4 bases, leaving 9 bases of the junction unmatched. The chain's CDR3 is CASSPPGLAGFPGELFF. In DNA form, the CDR3 reads TGTGCCAGCAGCCCCCCGGGACTAGCGGGGTTCCCCGGGGAGCTGTTTTTT.

The chain couples TRBV9 to TRBJ1-1; TRBD1 aligns across 8 bases. CDR3 length: 14 residues. The V and J ends lost 0 bases and 5 bases, in that order; junction bases with no gene match: 3. The germline V gene has CDR1 SGDLS and CDR2 YYNGEE. The chain's CDR3 is CASSVGTGSTEAFF. CDR3 nucleotides: TGTGCCAGCAGCGTAGGGACAGGGTCTACTGAAGCTTTCTTT.

The rearrangement uses TRBV3-1 (or the pseudogene TRBV3-2) and TRBJ2-5; the match to TRBD1 covers 9 bases. Trimming at V came to 5 bases and at J to 5 bases, leaving 3 bases not matched to a gene. The CDR3 consists of 13 residues. Germline V lookup: CDR1 LGHDT, CDR2 YNNKEL (reference sequence). The CDR3 is CASSRDRAETQYF. The CDR3 nucleotides read TGTGCCAGCAGCAGGGACAGGGCCGAGACCCAGTACTTC.

The rearrangement links TRBV3-1 (or the pseudogene TRBV3-2) to TRBJ2-7, with 11 bases matching TRBD2. This CDR3 contains 15 residues. Per the germline V gene, CDR1 is LGHDT and CDR2 is YNNKEL (reference sequence). The J segment lost 2 bases and the V segment lost 1 base, leaving 1 base of the junction unmatched. CDR3 nucleotides: TGTGCCAGCAGCCAAGTTAGCGGGGGGGCCTACGAGCAGTACTTC. This sequence encodes CASSQVSGGAYEQYF.

The V gene is TRBV5-8, the J gene TRBJ1-4; tentative D call: TRBD1 (6 bases). The CDR3 loop spans 12 amino acids. Germline values: CDR1 SGHTS, CDR2 YDEGEE. The germline V and J ends were trimmed by 4 bases and 10 bases, with 11 bases remaining between them. CDR3 loop: CASSGGGGKLFF. Here the CDR3 DNA reads TGTGCCAGCAGCGGGGGAGGGGGAAAACTGTTTTTT. Full variable domain (outside the CDR3, taken from reference TRBV5-8 and TRBJ1-4): EAGVTQSPTHLIKTRGQQATLRCSPISGHTSVYWYQQALGLGLQFLLWYDEGEERNRGNFPPRFSGRQFPNYSSELNVNALELEDSALYLCASSGGGGKLFFGSGTQLSVL.

The chain couples TRBV24-1 to TRBJ2-5; TRBD1 matches 8 bases. Looked up from germline, CDR1 is KGHDR and CDR2 is SFDVKD. CDR3 size: 16 residues. Unmatched junction bases numbered 10, after V lost 3 bases and J lost 5 bases. CDR3 sequence: CATSDRTGGSVETQYF. The CDR3, as DNA: TGTGCCACCAGTGATCGAACAGGGGGTAGTGTGGAGACCCAGTACTTC.

The chain carries TRBV7-2 and TRBJ2-2, with 10 bases aligning to TRBD1. The CDR3 runs 16 residues. CDR1 is SGHTA and CDR2 is FQGNSA in the germline V gene. After removal of 1 base from V and 7 bases from J, the junction contained 6 bases not matched to a gene. The CDR3 bases are TGTGCCAGCAGCTTAGAAGGGACAGGGGCGGTCGGGGAGCTGTTTTTT. Protein product: CASSLEGTGAVGELFF. Together with reference TRBV7-2 and TRBJ2-2, the CDR3 gives the full variable domain: GAGVSQSPSNKVTEKGKDVELRCDPISGHTALYWYRQSLGQGLEFLIYFQGNSAPDKSGLPSDRFSAERTGGSVSTLTIQRTQQEDSAVYLCASSLEGTGAVGELFFGEGSRLTVL.

The rearrangement links TRBV7-9 to TRBJ2-5; 11 bases align to TRBD2. This CDR3 is built from 16 residues. The V segment lost 8 bases and the J segment 5 bases; nucleotides outside the gene matches: 13. CDR1 and CDR2 (germline): SEHNR, FQNEAQ (reference sequence). Written as DNA, the CDR3 is TGTGCCAGCTTCCCACTGGGACTAGCGGTAGGGGAGACCCAGTACTTC. As protein: CASFPLGLAVGETQYF.

This sequence joins TRBV7-6 and TRBJ2-4, with 9 positions matching TRBD1. CDR1 is SGHVS and CDR2 is FNYEAQ in the germline V gene. The CDR3 has 15 amino acids. Unmatched junction bases numbered 11, after V lost 5 bases and J lost 9 bases. In nucleotides, the CDR3 is TGTGCCAGCAGCCCCGGGACAGGGACATTAGGCATTCAGTACTTC. Amino acids: CASSPGTGTLGIQYF.